A selection of T cell receptor beta chains follows, all from one sample in a study of blood T cell repertoires in COVID-19. Using immunoSEQ multiplex PCR, the repertoire was profiled, and TCRdb retains in-frame clones only, with some absent. The table includes 200,000 to 250,000 clones, approximately 83% detected once. Sequencing used peripheral blood. The receptor set was obtained from a woman between 45 and 65 years old with acute or convalescent COVID-19. Each CDR3 is given with its conserved first and last residue. The D gene is left open where the match is weak. Clone size is not always given. Where it is, it says once, few, many or a class for expanded clones.

clone size: NA
CDR3 length: 12
D gene: NA
J gene: TRBJ1-6
V gene: TRBV5-1
CDR3 protein: CASSLESGTLHF
CDR3 DNA: TGCGCCAGCAGCTTGGAGTCAGGGACCCTCCACTTT

clone size: few
CDR3 length: 11
D gene: NA
J gene: TRBJ2-7
V gene: TRBV29-1
CDR3 protein: CSVTGLGEQYF
CDR3 DNA: TGCAGCGTGACGGGACTTGGCGAGCAGTACTTC

clone size: once
CDR3 length: 12
D gene: NA
J gene: TRBJ2-5
V gene: TRBV9
CDR3 protein: CASSGQQETQYF
CDR3 DNA: TGTGCCAGCAGCGGTCAGCAAGAGACCCAGTACTTC

clone size: NA
CDR3 length: 17
D gene: NA
J gene: TRBJ2-3
V gene: TRBV21-1
CDR3 protein: CASSKRVEREEDNTQYF
CDR3 DNA: TGTGCCAGCAGCAAACGGGTTGAGCGGGAAGAGGATAATACGCAGTATTTT

clone size: NA
CDR3 length: 13
D gene: NA
J gene: TRBJ1-2
V gene: TRBV27
CDR3 protein: CASRAGAGGGYTF
CDR3 DNA: TGTGCCAGCAGGGCAGGGGCCGGTGGGGGCTACACCTTC

clone size: NA
CDR3 length: 15
D gene: NA
J gene: TRBJ1-2
V gene: TRBV5-4
CDR3 protein: CASSLNQVRSYGYTF
CDR3 DNA: TGTGCCAGCAGCTTGAATCAAGTAAGGAGCTATGGCTACACCTTC

clone size: NA
CDR3 length: 13
D gene: NA
J gene: TRBJ1-6
V gene: TRBV30
CDR3 protein: CAWAGLHNSPLHF
CDR3 DNA: TGTGCCTGGGCGGGACTGCATAATTCACCCCTCCACTTT

clone size: NA
CDR3 length: 11
D gene: TRBD1
J gene: TRBJ1-2
V gene: TRBV28
CDR3 protein: CASSSGTGKAF
CDR3 DNA: TGTGCCAGCAGTTCGGGGACAGGGAAAGCCTTC

clone size: NA
CDR3 length: 14
D gene: TRBD2
J gene: TRBJ2-1
V gene: TRBV7-8
CDR3 protein: CASSSQPGLAPPIF
CDR3 DNA: TGTGCCAGCAGCTCGCAGCCGGGACTAGCGCCGCCGATCTTC

clone size: few
CDR3 length: 14
D gene: NA
J gene: TRBJ2-7
V gene: TRBV15
CDR3 protein: CATSRTRQRYEQYF
CDR3 DNA: TGTGCCACCAGCAGAACACGACAGAGGTACGAGCAGTACTTC

clone size: few
CDR3 length: 15
D gene: TRBD1
J gene: TRBJ1-2
V gene: TRBV9
CDR3 protein: CASSVGQGRHYGYTF
CDR3 DNA: TGTGCCAGCAGCGTAGGACAGGGTCGCCACTATGGCTACACCTTC

clone size: NA
CDR3 length: 16
D gene: TRBD2
J gene: TRBJ2-1
V gene: TRBV19
CDR3 protein: CASSTIAGGPLHEQFF
CDR3 DNA: TGTGCCAGTAGTACAATAGCGGGAGGGCCCTTACATGAGCAGTTCTTC

clone size: NA
CDR3 length: 13
D gene: NA
J gene: TRBJ2-7
V gene: TRBV7-2
CDR3 protein: CASSFPMERRQYF
CDR3 DNA: TGTGCCAGCAGCTTTCCAATGGAGCGCCGGCAGTACTTC

clone size: NA
CDR3 length: 14
D gene: TRBD1
J gene: TRBJ1-5
V gene: TRBV30
CDR3 protein: CAWSVTGVNQPQHF
CDR3 DNA: TGTGCCTGGAGTGTGACAGGGGTAAATCAGCCCCAGCATTTT

clone size: NA
CDR3 length: 16
D gene: TRBD1
J gene: TRBJ2-7
V gene: TRBV11-2
CDR3 protein: CASSSLRGQGLYEQYF
CDR3 DNA: TGTGCCAGCAGCTCACTCCGGGGACAGGGTCTCTACGAGCAGTACTTC

clone size: NA
CDR3 length: 13
D gene: TRBD1
J gene: TRBJ2-7
V gene: TRBV6-4
CDR3 protein: CASRTGQGYEQYF
CDR3 DNA: TGTGCCAGCAGGACAGGACAGGGGTACGAGCAGTACTTC

clone size: once
CDR3 length: 17
D gene: TRBD1
J gene: TRBJ1-4
V gene: TRBV19
CDR3 protein: CASSEPRDSATNEKLFF
CDR3 DNA: TGTGCCAGTAGTGAACCCCGGGACAGTGCAACTAATGAAAAACTGTTTTTT

clone size: NA
CDR3 length: 14
D gene: NA
J gene: TRBJ2-2
V gene: TRBV12-5
CDR3 protein: CASGLLTASGELFF
CDR3 DNA: TGTGCTAGTGGACTCCTGACAGCCTCCGGGGAGCTGTTTTTT

clone size: NA
CDR3 length: 14
D gene: NA
J gene: TRBJ2-5
V gene: TRBV5-4
CDR3 protein: CASSAPGGQETQYF
CDR3 DNA: TGTGCCAGCAGCGCCCCCGGGGGCCAAGAGACCCAGTACTTC

clone size: NA
CDR3 length: 13
D gene: NA
J gene: TRBJ1-2
V gene: TRBV6-2/TRBV6-3
CDR3 protein: CASSRTENYGYTF
CDR3 DNA: TGTGCCAGCAGCCGGACAGAGAACTATGGCTACACCTTC

clone size: NA
CDR3 length: 15
D gene: TRBD1
J gene: TRBJ1-5
V gene: TRBV5-5
CDR3 protein: CASSLQGQGIQPQHF
CDR3 DNA: TGTGCCAGCAGCTTGCAGGGACAGGGGATTCAGCCCCAGCATTTT

clone size: NA
CDR3 length: 16
D gene: NA
J gene: TRBJ2-7
V gene: TRBV4-1
CDR3 protein: CASSQPAKKNSYEQYF
CDR3 DNA: TGCGCCAGCAGCCAACCCGCAAAAAAAAACAGCTACGAGCAGTACTTC

clone size: once
CDR3 length: 14
D gene: NA
J gene: TRBJ1-2
V gene: TRBV5-4
CDR3 protein: CASSLVSGNYGYTF
CDR3 DNA: TGTGCCAGCAGCTTGGTATCGGGGAACTATGGCTACACCTTC

clone size: NA
CDR3 length: 12
D gene: NA
J gene: TRBJ2-1
V gene: TRBV6-5
CDR3 protein: CASSKQGDEQFF
CDR3 DNA: TGTGCCAGCAGTAAACAGGGCGATGAGCAGTTCTTC

clone size: NA
CDR3 length: 15
D gene: TRBD1
J gene: TRBJ1-1
V gene: TRBV4-1
CDR3 protein: CASSQGTGWGTEAFF
CDR3 DNA: TGCGCCAGCAGCCAAGGGACAGGGTGGGGTACTGAAGCTTTCTTT

clone size: NA
CDR3 length: 12
D gene: NA
J gene: TRBJ1-1
V gene: TRBV30
CDR3 protein: CAWSGTRAEAFF
CDR3 DNA: TGTGCCTGGAGTGGAACGAGGGCTGAAGCTTTCTTT

clone size: NA
CDR3 length: 14
D gene: TRBD2
J gene: TRBJ2-7
V gene: TRBV5-4
CDR3 protein: CASSLAGGKVEQYF
CDR3 DNA: TGTGCCAGCAGCTTGGCCGGGGGGAAGGTCGAGCAGTACTTC

clone size: NA
CDR3 length: 13
D gene: NA
J gene: TRBJ1-3
V gene: TRBV6-6
CDR3 protein: CASTDSGGSTIYF
CDR3 DNA: TGTGCCAGCACCGACTCGGGAGGAAGCACCATATATTTT

clone size: NA
CDR3 length: 16
D gene: TRBD1
J gene: TRBJ2-5
V gene: TRBV5-1
CDR3 protein: CASSLARQGSGETQYF
CDR3 DNA: TGCGCCAGCAGCTTGGCTCGACAGGGCAGTGGGGAGACCCAGTACTTC

clone size: NA
CDR3 length: 15
D gene: NA
J gene: TRBJ1-4
V gene: TRBV28
CDR3 protein: CASSLYRAEGGKLFF
CDR3 DNA: TGTGCCAGCAGTTTATACAGGGCCGAAGGTGGAAAACTGTTTTTT

clone size: once
CDR3 length: 17
D gene: TRBD2
J gene: TRBJ2-1
V gene: TRBV7-3
CDR3 protein: CASSLGGGASSYNEQFF
CDR3 DNA: TGTGCCAGCAGCTTAGGCGGGGGGGCATCCTCCTACAATGAGCAGTTCTTC

clone size: NA
CDR3 length: 12
D gene: NA
J gene: TRBJ1-5
V gene: TRBV18
CDR3 protein: CASSPRGLAQHF
CDR3 DNA: TGTGCCAGCTCACCACGTGGCCTGGCCCAGCATTTT

clone size: NA
CDR3 length: 14
D gene: NA
J gene: TRBJ2-5
V gene: TRBV27
CDR3 protein: CASSARVGGETQYF
CDR3 DNA: TGTGCCAGCAGTGCCCGGGTGGGGGGAGAGACCCAGTACTTC

clone size: NA
CDR3 length: 16
D gene: TRBD1
J gene: TRBJ2-3
V gene: TRBV27
CDR3 protein: CASSKDRGYSTDTQYF
CDR3 DNA: TGTGCCAGCAGTAAGGACAGGGGGTATTCGACAGATACGCAGTATTTT

clone size: NA
CDR3 length: 12
D gene: NA
J gene: TRBJ1-1
V gene: TRBV5-1
CDR3 protein: CASSWGDLEAFF
CDR3 DNA: TGCGCCAGCAGCTGGGGGGACCTTGAAGCTTTCTTT

clone size: NA
CDR3 length: 12
D gene: NA
J gene: TRBJ1-2
V gene: TRBV28
CDR3 protein: CASSLQAKGYTF
CDR3 DNA: TGTGCCAGCAGTTTGCAGGCCAAGGGCTACACCTTC

clone size: once
CDR3 length: 14
D gene: NA
J gene: TRBJ1-2
V gene: TRBV28
CDR3 protein: CASRLGGYDYGYTF
CDR3 DNA: TGTGCCAGCAGATTGGGGGGATATGACTATGGCTACACCTTC

clone size: NA
CDR3 length: 15
D gene: TRBD2
J gene: TRBJ2-3
V gene: TRBV6-5
CDR3 protein: CASTMTSRVGDTQYF
CDR3 DNA: TGTGCCAGCACTATGACTAGCAGGGTGGGAGATACGCAGTATTTT

clone size: NA
CDR3 length: 14
D gene: NA
J gene: TRBJ1-2
V gene: TRBV10-2
CDR3 protein: CASSGTSLGYGYTF
CDR3 DNA: TGCGCCAGCAGTGGAACGTCCCTCGGCTATGGCTACACCTTC

clone size: NA
CDR3 length: 16
D gene: TRBD2
J gene: TRBJ2-3
V gene: TRBV19
CDR3 protein: CASSTNVAGGPDTQYF
CDR3 DNA: TGTGCCAGTAGTACAAATGTAGCGGGGGGGCCAGATACGCAGTATTTT

clone size: NA
CDR3 length: 14
D gene: TRBD2
J gene: TRBJ2-1
V gene: TRBV2
CDR3 protein: CATRAGGYYNEQFF
CDR3 DNA: TGTGCCACCCGAGCGGGAGGGTACTACAATGAGCAGTTCTTC

clone size: NA
CDR3 length: 16
D gene: TRBD2
J gene: TRBJ2-7
V gene: TRBV27
CDR3 protein: CASSLRTSGRPYEQYF
CDR3 DNA: TGTGCCAGCAGTTTGCGGACTAGCGGGAGACCCTACGAGCAGTACTTC

clone size: NA
CDR3 length: 15
D gene: NA
J gene: TRBJ1-5
V gene: TRBV4-2
CDR3 protein: CASNLMDGNNQPQHF
CDR3 DNA: TGTGCCAGCAACCTAATGGACGGGAACAATCAGCCCCAGCATTTT

clone size: NA
CDR3 length: 12
D gene: NA
J gene: TRBJ1-2
V gene: TRBV30
CDR3 protein: CAWSHVNYGYTF
CDR3 DNA: TGTGCCTGGAGCCATGTTAACTATGGCTACACCTTC

clone size: once
CDR3 length: 17
D gene: TRBD1
J gene: TRBJ1-6
V gene: TRBV27
CDR3 protein: CASSLKGTGSYNSPLHF
CDR3 DNA: TGTGCCAGCAGTTTAAAGGGGACAGGCTCCTATAATTCACCCCTCCACTTT

clone size: few
CDR3 length: 13
D gene: NA
J gene: TRBJ1-6
V gene: TRBV12-3/TRBV12-4
CDR3 protein: CASSLSDPSPLHF
CDR3 DNA: TGTGCCAGCAGTCTCAGCGATCCTTCACCCCTCCACTTT

clone size: NA
CDR3 length: 14
D gene: NA
J gene: TRBJ1-3
V gene: TRBV5-4
CDR3 protein: CASSSSVSGNTIYF
CDR3 DNA: TGTGCCAGCAGCTCTTCAGTCTCTGGAAACACCATATATTTT

clone size: NA
CDR3 length: 15
D gene: NA
J gene: TRBJ1-5
V gene: TRBV3-1/TRBV3-2
CDR3 protein: CASSQDSSSNQPQHF
CDR3 DNA: TGTGCCAGCAGCCAGGACAGCTCAAGCAATCAGCCCCAGCATTTT

clone size: NA
CDR3 length: 13
D gene: NA
J gene: TRBJ1-2
V gene: TRBV28
CDR3 protein: CASSFEGSRGYTF
CDR3 DNA: TGTGCCAGCAGTTTCGAGGGCTCGAGGGGCTACACCTTC

clone size: NA
CDR3 length: 16
D gene: NA
J gene: TRBJ1-4
V gene: TRBV7-8
CDR3 protein: CASSRGVGVTNEKLFF
CDR3 DNA: TGTGCCAGCAGCCGAGGAGTAGGGGTAACTAATGAAAAACTGTTTTTT

clone size: few
CDR3 length: 15
D gene: NA
J gene: TRBJ1-6
V gene: TRBV9
CDR3 protein: CASSVDTGVGSPLHF
CDR3 DNA: TGTGCCAGCAGCGTAGACACCGGGGTTGGGTCACCCCTCCACTTT

clone size: NA
CDR3 length: 14
D gene: NA
J gene: TRBJ1-6
V gene: TRBV13
CDR3 protein: CASNKGGVNSPLHF
CDR3 DNA: TGTGCCAGCAACAAAGGGGGGGTTAATTCACCCCTCCACTTT

clone size: NA
CDR3 length: 16
D gene: TRBD1
J gene: TRBJ2-3
V gene: TRBV5-5
CDR3 protein: CASSWGTGGMTDTQYF
CDR3 DNA: TGTGCCAGCAGCTGGGGGACAGGGGGAATGACGGATACGCAGTATTTT

clone size: NA
CDR3 length: 12
D gene: TRBD1
J gene: TRBJ1-2
V gene: TRBV19
CDR3 protein: CASSDRAYGYTF
CDR3 DNA: TGTGCCAGTAGCGACAGGGCCTATGGCTACACCTTC